This T cell receptor beta chain derives from a study of prognosis after radiotherapy for stage I lung cancer. Background on the study: Oligometastatic NSCLC after surgical resection of the primary tumor was present in 4 or 5 patients, while newly diagnosed primary stage I lung tumors were present in roughly 15. Study-wide results and limits: Post-therapy Shannon entropy was lower in patients developing distant metastases following stereotactic body radiation therapy.

This clonotype has a count of ten or more. Its antigen is still unknown. J gave up 2 bases and V 3 bases, and 5 bases lay outside the gene matches. CDR1 is SGHRS and CDR2 is YFSETQ in the germline V gene. The CDR3 extends over 15 amino acids. There were no patients with prior chemotherapy, radiotherapy or other malignancies, and all were node-negative on CT and PET/CT. With two-round multiplex PCR, TCR beta CDR3 sequences were amplified from genomic DNA. Round-one PCR had primers specific to each TRBV and TRBJ gene. Second-round PCR employed universal primers. Each CDR3 protein gets one entry after TCRdb re-called the multiplex PCR reads with MiXCR. Of under 55,000 distinct CDR3 sequences in the sample, about 37% were seen once.

This TCR was recovered from a donor aged 50 or older with non-small cell lung cancer. The input for sequencing was PBMCs, taken before or after stereotactic body radiation therapy (not recorded which). The gene calls are TRBV5-1 and TRBJ2-5; 9 positions match TRBD1. The CDR3: CASSSTGTGQETQYF. The CDR3 nucleotides are TGCGCCAGCAGCTCGACCGGGACAGGGCAAGAGACCCAGTACTTC.